Below are 8 T cell receptor beta chains sequenced from a single sample in a study of vaccination and CD4 T cells after COVID-19. Treatment here: roughly nine-day PBMC culture with coronavirus spike peptide pools or control peptides (ViraFEST assay). Sequencing of DNA taken from cultured CD4+ T cells relied on the Oncomine TCR Beta short-read assay. TCRdb independently ran MiXCR on the PCR reads; one entry per CDR3 protein. The sample includes about 21,000 distinct CDR3 sequences, 62% seen only once; the top ten take 23%. What these receptors recognize is not known. The sequencing here drew on CD4+ T cells from blood, cultured in vitro, taken before SARS-CoV-2 vaccination. The source of these receptors is a human donor who received a COVID-19 vaccine.

The genes are TRBV7-9 and TRBJ1-1; tentatively, D is TRBD1 (6 bases). This CDR3 contains 16 residues. Germline lookup yields CDR1 SEHNR and CDR2 FQNEAQ (reference sequence). Trimming pared 5 bases from V and 5 bases from J, leaving 21 bases between. The CDR3: CASSPIQGIGMTEAFF. In DNA form, the CDR3 reads TGTGCCAGCAGCCCAATTCAGGGGATTGGGATGACTGAAGCTTTCTTT.

The chain has TRBV20-1 and TRBJ2-3, with TRBD2 as a possible D gene (7 bases). V gave up 0 bases and J gave up 6 bases, with 16 bases separating them. From germline, CDR1 is DFQATT and CDR2 SNEGSKA (reference sequence). The CDR3 has 15 amino acids. The CDR3 region is CSARDSAGAGDTQYF. As DNA, the CDR3 is TGCAGTGCTAGAGATTCGGCGGGGGCTGGGGATACGCAGTATTTT.

This chain uses TRBV7-2 with TRBJ2-5, with a weak D call TRBD1 (5 bases). Germline CDR1 and CDR2: SGHTA and FQGNSA. Trimming removed 1 base at V and 5 bases at J, with 8 bases between. The CDR3 spans 13 residues. Written as DNA, the CDR3 is TGTGCCAGCAGCTTAGGGGGCCGGGAGACCCAGTACTTC. Residues: CASSLGGRETQYF.

The chain couples TRBV10-2 to TRBJ1-5; 11 bases match TRBD1. Germline CDR1 is WSHSY and CDR2 is SAAADI. J lost 1 base, V lost 6 bases, and 2 bases had no gene match. This CDR3 spans 15 amino acids. This CDR3 is CASRDRGPSNQPQHF. The CDR3 region has the DNA TGCGCCAGCAGGGACAGGGGGCCAAGCAATCAGCCCCAGCATTTT.

The chain employs TRBV18 and TRBJ2-5, with a weak D call TRBD1 (5 bases). Germline V gene lookup returns CDR1 KGHSH and CDR2 LQKENI. V gave up 2 bases and J gave up 0 bases, with 13 bases separating them. This CDR3 is 16 amino acids long. CDR3 loop: CASSPRGWGYQETQYF. In nucleotides, the CDR3 is TGTGCCAGCTCACCAAGGGGTTGGGGCTACCAAGAGACCCAGTACTTC.

The genes are TRBV6-4 and TRBJ2-1; perhaps TRBD2 as D (6 bases). Per the germline V gene, CDR1 is MRHNA and CDR2 is SNTAGT. CDR3 length: 15 residues. V was trimmed by 4 bases and J by 6 bases, leaving 16 bases between them. CDR3 in DNA: TGTGCCAGCAGTGTGTCGCGGAACGGGGGCAATGAGCAGTTCTTC. Its protein is CASSVSRNGGNEQFF.

The CDR3 reads CASSEGLPVGETQYF. The CDR3 nucleotides are TGTGCCAGCAGCGAGGGACTTCCCGTCGGGGAGACCCAGTACTTC. The gene calls are TRBV11-3 and TRBJ2-5; possible D gene TRBD2, 6 bases. Germline V lookup: CDR1 SGHNT, CDR2 YENEEA. The CDR3 covers 15 residues. Trimming shortened V by 5 bases and J by 5 bases, and 18 bases separated the two germline ends.

This clonotype was observed a few times. The rearrangement links TRBV20-1 to TRBJ1-1, with 9 positions matching TRBD1. V lost 3 bases to trimming and J lost 5 bases; unmatched junction nucleotides: 4. The CDR3 sequence is 13 residues long. The germline V gene has CDR1 DFQATT and CDR2 SNEGSKA (reference sequence). The CDR3 region is CSASRQGETEAFF. In nucleotides, the CDR3 is TGCAGTGCTAGTCGACAGGGGGAGACTGAAGCTTTCTTT.